This T cell receptor beta chain was observed in a study of blood T cell repertoires in COVID-19. Germline-derived CDR1 and CDR2 are SQVTM and ANQGSEA. The CDR3 is 15 amino acids. V gave up 6 bases and J gave up 0 bases, with 14 bases separating them. Some clones are missing from TCRdb's copy, which holds only in-frame ones; the method was immunoSEQ multiplex PCR. Of 130,000 to 150,000 clones in the sample, roughly 83% were seen once. The sample consisted of peripheral blood. This receptor was identified in a woman aged 70-85 years with COVID-19, enrolled during active disease. The chain recombines TRBV29-1 with TRBJ2-2; D might be TRBD1 (6 bases). The CDR3 sequence: CSVNVQGANTGELFF. In DNA form, the CDR3 reads TGCAGCGTCAACGTACAGGGTGCGAACACCGGGGAGCTGTTTTTT.